This T cell receptor (beta chain) appears in the sequencing data of a study of vaccination effects on CD4 cells after COVID-19. Produced via immunoSEQ multiplex PCR; TCRdb's table is partial and in-frame only. The sample lists 45,000 or so clones; approximately 81% were seen once. Following 10 days of culture, CD4+ T cells were isolated. To note about this clone: The antigen remains undetermined.

Germline assignment: CDR1 MNHEY and CDR2 SMNVEV (reference sequence). The CDR3 sequence is 14 residues long. V dropped 3 bases and J dropped 3; count of bases not matched to a gene: 4. This sequence originates from a human donor who had a prior SARS-CoV-2 infection. The gene calls are TRBV27 and TRBJ2-7; 8 bases map to TRBD1. The sequencing here drew on CD4+ T cells from PBMCs cultured without peptide, taken before COVID-19 vaccination. CDR3 loop: CASSFSRGHYEQYF. DNA for the CDR3: TGTGCCAGCAGTTTTTCCAGGGGGCACTACGAGCAGTACTTC.